The 29 T cell receptor beta chains below all came from one sample that was sequenced in a study of cytomegalovirus exposure and HLA in healthy donors. Clones were sequenced by immunoSEQ multiplex PCR, and TCRdb holds only the in-frame ones, with some missing. The top ten clones hold about 1% of a sample with approximately 270,000 clones, approximately 86% of them seen once. The sequencing input was PBMCs. All receptors derive from a young woman in good health and CMV-seronegative.

The gene calls are TRBV7-2 and TRBJ1-1, with 8 positions matching TRBD1. Germline V gene sequence: CDR1 SGHTA, CDR2 FQGNSA. The CDR3 runs to 14 residues. J was trimmed by 5 bases and V by 4 bases; bases with no gene match: 6. CDR3 amino acids: CASSSDRVGTEAFF. CDR3 coding DNA: TGTGCCAGCAGCTCGGACAGGGTAGGAACTGAAGCTTTCTTT.

The V call is TRBV5-1, the J call TRBJ2-1; 10 nucleotides match TRBD1. V lost 4 bases and J lost 6; bases outside the gene matches: 4. CDR1 is SGHRS, CDR2 YFSETQ, per germline. This CDR3 has 14 amino acids. The CDR3 loop reads CASSPGQGRNEQFF. In DNA, the CDR3 is TGCGCCAGCAGCCCGGGACAGGGGCGCAATGAGCAGTTCTTC. The variable domain in full, completed from reference TRBV5-1 and TRBJ2-1, reads KAGVTQTPRYLIKTRGQQVTLSCSPISGHRSVSWYQQTPGQGLQFLFEYFSETQRNKGNFPGRFSGRQFSNSRSEMNVSTLELGDSALYLCASSPGQGRNEQFFGPGTRLTVL.

This chain joins TRBV1 and TRBJ2-1; the table's D call, TRBD1, has no DNA check behind it. TRBV1 is tagged as a pseudogene. The CDR3 is 17 residues long. This CDR3 is CTSSQDRSGPSYNEQFF. DNA for the CDR3: TGCACCAGCAGCCAAGATAGGTCAGGGCCCTCCTACAATGAGCAGTTCTTC.

This sequence joins TRBV11-1 and TRBJ2-7; perhaps TRBD1 as D (6 bases). V lost 5 bases and J 3 bases, leaving 17 bases between the germline ends. This CDR3 is 15 amino acids long. Germline CDR1 reads SGHAT; CDR2 reads FQDESV (reference sequence). CDR3 sequence (DNA): TGTGCCAGCAGCCTATCCGGGACATCAATCTACGAGCAGTACTTC. Translating gives CASSLSGTSIYEQYF. Variable domain in full (rest from reference TRBV11-1 and TRBJ2-7): EAEVAQSPRYKITEKSQAVAFWCDPISGHATLYWYRQILGQGPELLVQFQDESVVDDSQLPKDRFSAERLKGVDSTLKIQPAELGDSAMYLCASSLSGTSIYEQYFGPGTRLTVT.

This sequence joins TRBV30 and TRBJ1-4; D perhaps matches TRBD1 (6 bases). The CDR3 is 15 amino acids. Deletions cut 2 bases from V and 8 bases from J, with 18 bases between. Per germline, CDR1 GTSNPN and CDR2 SVGIG (reference sequence). CDR3 coding DNA: TGTGCCTGGAGTAGGAAGGGGGTCATTTTCGAAAAACTGTTTTTT. This gives the protein CAWSRKGVIFEKLFF.

The rearrangement joins TRBV4-1 to TRBJ2-7; 9 bases match TRBD1. CDR3 length: 16 amino acids. The V gene end was trimmed by 0 bases and the J gene end by 7 bases; junction bases not matched to a gene: 10. CDR1 is MGHRA and CDR2 is YSYEKL in the germline V gene. This CDR3 reads CASSQDDGTGMREQYF. Written as DNA, the CDR3 is TGCGCCAGCAGCCAAGATGATGGGACAGGGATGAGAGAGCAGTACTTC.

The V call is TRBV5-1, the J call TRBJ2-7, with 9 positions matching TRBD1. CDR1 is SGHRS and CDR2 is YFSETQ in the germline V gene. There are 14 residues in the CDR3. V lost 4 bases and J lost 4; bases outside the gene matches: 6. CDR3 residues: CASSNSTGGYEQYF. The CDR3 DNA follows: TGCGCCAGCAGCAACTCGACAGGGGGTTACGAGCAGTACTTC. Complete variable domain (other parts from reference TRBV5-1 and TRBJ2-7): KAGVTQTPRYLIKTRGQQVTLSCSPISGHRSVSWYQQTPGQGLQFLFEYFSETQRNKGNFPGRFSGRQFSNSRSEMNVSTLELGDSALYLCASSNSTGGYEQYFGPGTRLTVT.

The V and J genes are TRBV9 and TRBJ2-3; possibly TRBD2 for D (5 bases). V lost 3 bases to trimming and J lost 0 bases, with 11 bases between them. The CDR3 contains 15 residues. The germline V gene encodes CDR1 SGDLS and CDR2 YYNGEE. The CDR3 bases are TGTGCCAGCAGCGCGAGCCGGGGTAGCACAGATACGCAGTATTTT. Its translation is CASSASRGSTDTQYF. The whole variable domain, remainder taken from reference TRBV9 and TRBJ2-3, is DSGVTQTPKHLITATGQRVTLRCSPRSGDLSVYWYQQSLDQGLQFLIQYYNGEERAKGNILERFSAQQFPDLHSELNLSSLELGDSALYFCASSASRGSTDTQYFGPGTRLTVL.

V gene TRBV19 combines with J gene TRBJ2-5; tentative D call: TRBD1 (6 bases). CDR1 and CDR2 from the germline V gene are LNHDA and SQIVND (reference sequence). Trimming removed 5 bases from V and 0 bases from J, with 16 bases in between. CDR3 size: 16 residues. The chain's CDR3 is CASSPRDINYQETQYF. CDR3 bases: TGTGCCAGTAGTCCCCGGGACATAAACTACCAAGAGACCCAGTACTTC.

This sequence joins TRBV18 and TRBJ1-2; TRBD1 matches 7 bases. The germline V gene has CDR1 KGHSH and CDR2 LQKENI. The CDR3 loop spans 13 amino acids. J gave up 4 bases and V 6 bases, and 5 bases lay outside the gene matches. This CDR3 reads CASSDRESYGYTF. The CDR3 nucleotides are TGTGCCAGCTCCGACAGGGAATCCTATGGCTACACCTTC.

This chain uses TRBV7-9 with TRBJ2-3; weak D call: TRBD2 (7 bases). Trimming removed 7 bases from V and 3 bases from J, with 20 bases in between. The CDR3 sequence is 16 residues long. Germline assignment: CDR1 SEHNR and CDR2 FQNEAQ (reference sequence). This CDR3 reads CASNPAGAEATDTQYF. Here the CDR3 DNA reads TGTGCCAGCAACCCCGCGGGGGCGGAGGCGACAGATACGCAGTATTTT.

The chain couples TRBV30 to TRBJ2-6; D is unresolved. The germline V gene has CDR1 GTSNPN and CDR2 SVGIG (reference sequence). This CDR3 spans 14 amino acids. V was trimmed by 5 bases and J by 2 bases, leaving 10 bases between them. The CDR3 sequence is CAWEAWAGANVLTF. Here the CDR3 DNA reads TGTGCCTGGGAGGCCTGGGCTGGGGCCAACGTCCTGACTTTC.

The rearrangement uses TRBV13 and TRBJ2-7; TRBD2 matches at 7 bases. V gave up 5 bases and J gave up 5 bases; unmatched junction bases: 9. The germline V gene has CDR1 PRHDT and CDR2 FYEKMQ (reference sequence). This CDR3 contains 14 residues. In DNA, the CDR3 is TGTGCCAGCAGCCGCCGGGGAGGGGCCGACGAGCAGTACTTC. Residues: CASSRRGGADEQYF.

The chain links TRBV5-1 to TRBJ2-1; tentatively, D is TRBD2 (6 bases). This CDR3 region has 15 residues. CDR1 and CDR2 (germline): SGHRS, YFSETQ. The ends were cut back, 0 bases at V and 6 bases at J, with 13 bases in the middle. Here the CDR3 DNA reads TGCGCCAGCAGCTTGGTGGGAGGAACCTCCAATGAGCAGTTCTTC. Its translation is CASSLVGGTSNEQFF.

The chain is built from TRBV10-3 and TRBJ1-1, with D hard to call. The V and J ends lost 4 bases and 0 bases respectively, with 12 bases between them. The CDR3 contains 15 residues. Germline values: CDR1 ENHRY, CDR2 SYGVKD. This chain's CDR3 is CAISGTGHMNTEAFF. The DNA of the CDR3 is TGTGCCATCAGTGGCACTGGGCATATGAACACTGAAGCTTTCTTT.

The chain links TRBV9 to TRBJ2-3; D is perhaps TRBD2 (6 bases). Trimming stripped 0 bases from V and 2 bases from J, with 13 bases between. CDR1 SGDLS and CDR2 YYNGEE come from the germline V gene. There are 16 residues in the CDR3. The CDR3 loop is CASSVGLAAPTDTQYF. DNA of the CDR3: TGTGCCAGCAGCGTAGGGTTAGCGGCCCCCACAGATACGCAGTATTTT.

The chain couples TRBV6-1 to TRBJ2-1; 12 bases line up with TRBD1. There are 15 residues in the CDR3. With V trimmed by 5 bases and J by 8 bases, 7 bases remained unmatched. Germline V gene sequence: CDR1 MNHNS, CDR2 SASEGT. CDR3 in amino acids: CASSPGTGGRYEQFF. In nucleotides, the CDR3 is TGTGCCAGCAGTCCCGGGACAGGGGGCAGGTATGAGCAGTTCTTC.

This clone was seen a handful of times. This chain joins TRBV19 and TRBJ2-7; 10 nucleotides agree with TRBD2. The CDR3 contains 14 residues. V shed 4 bases and J 5 bases; nucleotides not matched to a gene: 5. Germline loops: CDR1 LNHDA, CDR2 SQIVND (reference sequence). CDR3 in DNA: TGTGCCAGTAGTAAGCGGGAGGGCCTGGACGAGCAGTACTTC. It translates to CASSKREGLDEQYF.

This sequence joins TRBV6-6 and TRBJ2-7; 8 bases are a match to TRBD2. J gave up 6 bases and V 2 bases, and 12 bases lay outside the gene matches. The CDR3 has 16 amino acids. Germline loops: CDR1 MNHNY, CDR2 SVGAGI (reference sequence). CDR3 region: CASSYVPAGGFPEQYF. For the CDR3, the DNA is TGTGCCAGCAGTTACGTACCCGCGGGGGGATTCCCCGAGCAGTACTTC.

The rearrangement links TRBV28 to TRBJ1-3, with a possible D match to TRBD1 (5 bases). V was shortened by 8 bases and J by 0 bases, with 8 bases between the two germline ends. The CDR3 sequence is 13 residues long. CDR1 is MDHEN, CDR2 SYDVKM, per germline. The CDR3 nucleotides are TGTGCCAGCCTCGACAGCTCTGGAAACACCATATATTTT. The encoded protein is CASLDSSGNTIYF.

V is TRBV28 and J is TRBJ2-2, with D tentatively TRBD2 (6 bases). Germline V CDR1 and CDR2: MDHEN, SYDVKM. The V gene lost 4 bases and the J gene lost 1 base, with 10 bases spanning the gap. This CDR3 is built from 15 residues. DNA for the CDR3: TGTGCCAGCAGTTCCCCCGGGGGGAACACCGGGGAGCTGTTTTTT. It codes for CASSSPGGNTGELFF.

This rearrangement joins TRBV27 to TRBJ2-1; 10 bases align to TRBD2. The CDR3 runs 16 residues. V lost 5 bases and J lost 4; bases outside the gene matches: 8. Per the germline V gene, CDR1 is MNHEY and CDR2 is SMNVEV (reference sequence). The CDR3 nucleotides are TGTGCCAGCAGTCCTCAGACTAGCGGGCGTTACAATGAGCAGTTCTTC. Its protein is CASSPQTSGRYNEQFF.

This clone has only one observation. Distinct nucleotide sequences in the sample also encode this CDR3. The chain recombines TRBV5-1 with TRBJ1-1; D might be TRBD1 (5 bases). CDR3 length: 14 amino acids. V lost 0 bases, J lost 2 bases, and 8 bases lay in between. The germline CDR1 and CDR2 sequences are SGHRS and YFSETQ. The CDR3 bases are TGCGCCAGCAGCTTGGAAAGGGGTAACACTGAAGCTTTCTTT. Amino acid sequence: CASSLERGNTEAFF.

The J gene is TRBJ2-7, the V gene TRBV6-1; tentative D call: TRBD1 (6 bases). Germline V gene lookup returns CDR1 MNHNS and CDR2 SASEGT. The CDR3 is made up of 14 amino acids. The germline V and J ends were trimmed by 7 bases and 1 base, with 14 bases remaining between them. CDR3 in amino acids: CASIRGGPSYEQYF. The CDR3 DNA follows: TGTGCCAGCATCAGGGGCGGACCTTCCTACGAGCAGTACTTC.

The chain links TRBV29-1 to TRBJ2-1; D is unclear. Germline CDR1 and CDR2: SQVTM and ANQGSEA. V lost 6 bases and J 2 bases, leaving 8 bases between the germline ends. The CDR3 loop spans 12 amino acids. The DNA for the CDR3 is TGCAGCGTGGTGCGAGCCTACAATGAGCAGTTCTTC. Its protein is CSVVRAYNEQFF.

This chain links TRBV28 with TRBJ2-1, with TRBD2 matching 8 bases. Per germline, CDR1 MDHEN and CDR2 SYDVKM. V dropped 6 bases and J dropped 0; count of bases not matched to a gene: 1. There are 14 residues in the CDR3. CDR3 residues: CASRLADSYNEQFF. CDR3 DNA sequence: TGTGCCAGCAGACTAGCGGACTCCTACAATGAGCAGTTCTTC.

The chain is built from TRBV2 and TRBJ1-4, with 7 bases aligning to TRBD1. With V trimmed by 10 bases and J by 8 bases, 16 bases remained unmatched. The CDR3 totals 15 residues. The V gene's germline CDR1 is SNHLY and CDR2 FYNNEI. CDR3 in DNA: TGTGCCACCAGGGGGGGGGACAACGGACGAGAAAAACTGTTTTTT. Its translation: CATRGGDNGREKLFF. Combining the CDR3 with reference TRBV2 and TRBJ1-4 gives the whole variable domain EPEVTQTPSHQVTQMGQEVILRCVPISNHLYFYWYRQILGQKVEFLVSFYNNEISEKSEIFDDQFSVERPDGSNFTLKIRSTKLEDSAMYFCATRGGDNGREKLFFGSGTQLSVL.

This sequence joins TRBV30 and TRBJ1-6, with TRBD1 matching over 7 bases. Germline-derived CDR1 and CDR2 are GTSNPN and SVGIG (reference sequence). The CDR3 extends over 15 amino acids. The ends lost 0 bases at V and 4 bases at J; junction bases unmatched: 3. CDR3 bases: TGTGCCTGGAGTGTAGGGGGCTCGTATAATTCACCCCTCCACTTT. It is translated as CAWSVGGSYNSPLHF.

The table lists this clone with a count of one. The V gene is TRBV5-6, the J gene TRBJ1-2; 8 bases match TRBD1. CDR3 length: 15 residues. Germline CDR1 is SGHDT and CDR2 is YYEEEE. V lost 5 bases and J lost 2; bases outside the gene matches: 8. CDR3 in amino acids: CASRPTGAPNYGYTF. CDR3 DNA sequence: TGTGCCAGCAGACCGACAGGGGCGCCCAACTATGGCTACACCTTC.